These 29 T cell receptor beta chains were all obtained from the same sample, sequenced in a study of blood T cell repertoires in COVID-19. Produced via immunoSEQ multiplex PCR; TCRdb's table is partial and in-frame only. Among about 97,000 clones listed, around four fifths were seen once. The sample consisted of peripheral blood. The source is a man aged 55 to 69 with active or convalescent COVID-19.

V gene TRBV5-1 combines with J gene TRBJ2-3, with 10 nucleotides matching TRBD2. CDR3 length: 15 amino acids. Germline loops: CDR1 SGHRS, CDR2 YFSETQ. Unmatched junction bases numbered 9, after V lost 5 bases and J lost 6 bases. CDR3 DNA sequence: TGCGCCAGCAGTAAAGCTAGCGGGAGAGGGGATACGCAGTATTTT. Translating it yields CASSKASGRGDTQYF.

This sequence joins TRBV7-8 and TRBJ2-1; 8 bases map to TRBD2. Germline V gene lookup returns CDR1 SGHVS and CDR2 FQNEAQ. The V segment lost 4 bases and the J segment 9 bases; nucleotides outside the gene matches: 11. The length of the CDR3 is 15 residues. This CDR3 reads CASSSLDGRAAEQFF. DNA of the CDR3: TGTGCCAGCAGCTCCTTGGACGGGAGGGCCGCTGAGCAGTTCTTC.

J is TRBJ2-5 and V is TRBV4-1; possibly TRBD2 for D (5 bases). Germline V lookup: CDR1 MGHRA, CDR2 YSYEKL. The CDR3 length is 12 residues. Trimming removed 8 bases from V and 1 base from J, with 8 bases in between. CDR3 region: CASLGIQETQYF. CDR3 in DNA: TGCGCCAGCCTCGGGATCCAAGAGACCCAGTACTTC.

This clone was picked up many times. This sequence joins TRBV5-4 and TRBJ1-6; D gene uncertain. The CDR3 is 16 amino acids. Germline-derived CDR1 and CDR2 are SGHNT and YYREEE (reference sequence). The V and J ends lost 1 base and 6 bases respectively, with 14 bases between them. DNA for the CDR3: TGTGCCAGCAGCTTGAATCCCGCGAGGATTAATTCACCCCTCCACTTT. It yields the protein CASSLNPARINSPLHF. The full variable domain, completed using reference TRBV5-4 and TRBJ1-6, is ETGVTQSPTHLIKTRGQQVTLRCSSQSGHNTVSWYQQALGQGPQFIFQYYREEENGRGNFPPRFSGLQFPNYSSELNVNALELDDSALYLCASSLNPARINSPLHFGNGTRLTVT.

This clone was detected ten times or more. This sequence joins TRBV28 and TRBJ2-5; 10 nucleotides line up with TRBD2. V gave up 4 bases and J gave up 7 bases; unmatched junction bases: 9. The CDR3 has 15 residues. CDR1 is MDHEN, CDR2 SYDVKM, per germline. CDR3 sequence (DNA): TGTGCCAGCAGTTCCACCGGGACTAGCGCCCCGACCCAGTACTTC. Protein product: CASSSTGTSAPTQYF.

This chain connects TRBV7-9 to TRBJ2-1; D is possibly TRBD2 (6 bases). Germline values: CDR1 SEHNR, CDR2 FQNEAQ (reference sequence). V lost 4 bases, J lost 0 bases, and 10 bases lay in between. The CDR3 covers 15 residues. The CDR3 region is CASSWDFISYNEQFF. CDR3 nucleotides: TGTGCCAGCAGCTGGGACTTCATCTCCTACAATGAGCAGTTCTTC.

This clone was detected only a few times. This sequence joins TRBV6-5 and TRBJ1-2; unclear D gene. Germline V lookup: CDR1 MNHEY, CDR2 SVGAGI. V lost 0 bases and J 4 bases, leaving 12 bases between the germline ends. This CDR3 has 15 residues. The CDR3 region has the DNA TGTGCCAGCAGTTACTCTGGGCAAGACGTCTATGGCTACACCTTC. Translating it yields CASSYSGQDVYGYTF.

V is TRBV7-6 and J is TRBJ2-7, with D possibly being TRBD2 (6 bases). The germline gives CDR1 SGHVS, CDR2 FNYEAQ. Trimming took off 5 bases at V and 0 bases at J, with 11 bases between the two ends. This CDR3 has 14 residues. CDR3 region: CASSPGLFSYEQYF. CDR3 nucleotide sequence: TGTGCCAGCAGCCCGGGACTCTTCTCCTACGAGCAGTACTTC. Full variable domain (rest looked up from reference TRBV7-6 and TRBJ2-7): GAGVSQSPRYKVTKRGQDVALRCDPISGHVSLYWYRQALGQGPEFLTYFNYEAQQDKSGLPNDRFSAERPEGSISTLTIQRTEQRDSAMYRCASSPGLFSYEQYFGPGTRLTVT.

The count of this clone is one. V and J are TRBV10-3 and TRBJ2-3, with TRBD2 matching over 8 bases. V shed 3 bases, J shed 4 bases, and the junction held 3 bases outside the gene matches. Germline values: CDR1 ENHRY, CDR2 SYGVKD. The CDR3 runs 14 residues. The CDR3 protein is CAISDPGGADTQYF. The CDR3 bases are TGTGCCATCAGTGACCCCGGGGGGGCAGATACGCAGTATTTT.

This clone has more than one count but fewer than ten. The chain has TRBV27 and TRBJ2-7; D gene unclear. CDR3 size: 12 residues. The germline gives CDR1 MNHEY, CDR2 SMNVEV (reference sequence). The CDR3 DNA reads TGTGCCACCAGTTCGAGGTCCTACGAGCAGTACGTC. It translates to CATSSRSYEQYV.

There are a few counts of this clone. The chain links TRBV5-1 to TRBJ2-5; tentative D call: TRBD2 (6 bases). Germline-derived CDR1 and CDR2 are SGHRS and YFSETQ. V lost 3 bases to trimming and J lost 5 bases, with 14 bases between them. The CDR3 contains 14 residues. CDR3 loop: CASSSMAGLETQYF. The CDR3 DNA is TGCGCCAGCAGCTCGATGGCGGGGCTTGAGACCCAGTACTTC.

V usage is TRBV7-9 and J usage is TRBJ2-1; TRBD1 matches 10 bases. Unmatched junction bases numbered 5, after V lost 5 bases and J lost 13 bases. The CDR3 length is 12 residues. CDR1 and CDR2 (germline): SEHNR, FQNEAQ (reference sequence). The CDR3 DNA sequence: TGTGCCAGCAGCCCCGGGACAGGGGTACAGTTCTTC. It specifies CASSPGTGVQFF.

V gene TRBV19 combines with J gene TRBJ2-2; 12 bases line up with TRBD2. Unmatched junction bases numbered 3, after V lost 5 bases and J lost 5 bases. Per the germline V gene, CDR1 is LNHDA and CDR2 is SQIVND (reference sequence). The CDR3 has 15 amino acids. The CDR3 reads CASSLLAGGTGELFF. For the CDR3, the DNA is TGTGCCAGTAGTCTACTAGCGGGAGGAACCGGGGAGCTGTTTTTT.

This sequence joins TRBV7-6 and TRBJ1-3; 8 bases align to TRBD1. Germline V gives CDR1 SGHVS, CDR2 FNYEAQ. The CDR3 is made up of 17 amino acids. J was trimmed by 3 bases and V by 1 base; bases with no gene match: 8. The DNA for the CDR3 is TGTGCCAGCAGCTTAGTGTCTGGACAGGGTTTTGGAAACACCATATATTTT. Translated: CASSLVSGQGFGNTIYF.

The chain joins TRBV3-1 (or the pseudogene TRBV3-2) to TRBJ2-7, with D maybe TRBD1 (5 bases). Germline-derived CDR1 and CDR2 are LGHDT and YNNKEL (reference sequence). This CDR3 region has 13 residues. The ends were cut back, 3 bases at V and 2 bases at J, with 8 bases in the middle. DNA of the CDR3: TGTGCCAGCAGCCAGGCAGGGACCTACGAGCAGTACTTC. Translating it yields CASSQAGTYEQYF.

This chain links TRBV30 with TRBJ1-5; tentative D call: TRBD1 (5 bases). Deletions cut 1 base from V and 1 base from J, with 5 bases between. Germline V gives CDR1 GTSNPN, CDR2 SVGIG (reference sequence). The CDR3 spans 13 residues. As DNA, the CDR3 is TGTGCCTGGAGTGGGGGCAGCAATCAGCCCCAGCATTTT. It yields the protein CAWSGGSNQPQHF.

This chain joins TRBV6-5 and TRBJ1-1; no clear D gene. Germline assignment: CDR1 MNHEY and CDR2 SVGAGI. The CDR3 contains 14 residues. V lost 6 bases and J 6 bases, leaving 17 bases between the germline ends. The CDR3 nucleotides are TGTGCCAGCAGGATTGGGCGTCTGACCGCTGAAGCTTTCTTT. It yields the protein CASRIGRLTAEAFF.

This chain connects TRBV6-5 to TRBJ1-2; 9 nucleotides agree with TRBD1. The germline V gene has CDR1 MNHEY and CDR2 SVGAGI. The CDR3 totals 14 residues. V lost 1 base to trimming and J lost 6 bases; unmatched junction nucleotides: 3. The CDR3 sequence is CASSYFGTGNGYTF. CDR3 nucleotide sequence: TGTGCCAGCAGTTACTTTGGGACAGGGAATGGCTACACCTTC.

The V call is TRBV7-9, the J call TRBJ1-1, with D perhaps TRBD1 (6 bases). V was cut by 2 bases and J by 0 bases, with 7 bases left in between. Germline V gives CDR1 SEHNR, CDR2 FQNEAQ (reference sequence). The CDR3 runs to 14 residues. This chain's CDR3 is CASSLPGVNTEAFF. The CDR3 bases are TGTGCCAGCAGCTTACCAGGGGTGAACACTGAAGCTTTCTTT. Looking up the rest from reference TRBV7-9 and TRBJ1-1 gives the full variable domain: DTGVSQNPRHKITKRGQNVTFRCDPISEHNRLYWYRQTLGQGPEFLTYFQNEAQLEKSRLLSDRFSAERPKGSFSTLEIQRTEQGDSAMYLCASSLPGVNTEAFFGQGTRLTVV.

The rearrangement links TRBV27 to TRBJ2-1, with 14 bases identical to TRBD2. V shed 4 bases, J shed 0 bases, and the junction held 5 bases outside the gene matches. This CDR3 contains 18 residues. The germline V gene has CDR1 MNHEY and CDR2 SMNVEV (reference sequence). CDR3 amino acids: CASSYGTSGRGSYNEQFF. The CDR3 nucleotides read TGTGCCAGCAGTTACGGGACTAGCGGGAGAGGCTCCTACAATGAGCAGTTCTTC.

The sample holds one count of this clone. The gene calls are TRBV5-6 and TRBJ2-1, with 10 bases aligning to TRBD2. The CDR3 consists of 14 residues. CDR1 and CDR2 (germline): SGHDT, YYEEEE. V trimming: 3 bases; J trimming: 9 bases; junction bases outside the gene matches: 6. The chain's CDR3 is CASSSWGLAIEQFF. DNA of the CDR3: TGTGCCAGCAGCTCCTGGGGACTAGCGATTGAGCAGTTCTTC. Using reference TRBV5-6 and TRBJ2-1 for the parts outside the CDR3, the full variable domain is DAGVTQSPTHLIKTRGQQVTLRCSPKSGHDTVSWYQQALGQGPQFIFQYYEEEERQRGNFPDRFSGHQFPNYSSELNVNALLLGDSALYLCASSSWGLAIEQFFGPGTRLTVL.

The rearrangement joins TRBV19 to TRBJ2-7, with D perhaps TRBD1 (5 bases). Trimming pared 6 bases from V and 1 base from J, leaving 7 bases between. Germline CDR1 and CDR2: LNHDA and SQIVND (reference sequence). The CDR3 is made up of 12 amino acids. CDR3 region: CASRGQSYEQYF. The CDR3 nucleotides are TGTGCCAGTAGGGGGCAGTCCTACGAGCAGTACTTC.

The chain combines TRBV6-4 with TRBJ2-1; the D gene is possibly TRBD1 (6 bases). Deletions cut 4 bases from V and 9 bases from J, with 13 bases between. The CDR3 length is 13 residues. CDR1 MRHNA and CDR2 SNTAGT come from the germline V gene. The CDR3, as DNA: TGTGCCAGCAGTGCCTCAAGGGGGAGTGAGCAGTTCTTC. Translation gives CASSASRGSEQFF.

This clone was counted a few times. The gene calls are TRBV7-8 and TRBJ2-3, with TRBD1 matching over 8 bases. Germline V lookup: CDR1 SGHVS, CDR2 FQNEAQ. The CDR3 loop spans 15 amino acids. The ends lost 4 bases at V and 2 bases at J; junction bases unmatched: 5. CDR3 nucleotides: TGTGCCAGCAGCTCCCAGGGGGCGTACACAGATACGCAGTATTTT. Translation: CASSSQGAYTDTQYF.

DNA for the CDR3: TGTGCCAGCAGCTTAGGACAGAGCAATCAGCCCCAGCATTTT. This encodes CASSLGQSNQPQHF. This chain links TRBV7-2 with TRBJ1-5, with D possibly matching TRBD1 (5 bases). Germline V gene data show CDR1 as SGHTA and CDR2 as FQGNSA. Trimming left V 1 base short and J 1 base short, with 5 bases between. The CDR3 totals 14 residues.

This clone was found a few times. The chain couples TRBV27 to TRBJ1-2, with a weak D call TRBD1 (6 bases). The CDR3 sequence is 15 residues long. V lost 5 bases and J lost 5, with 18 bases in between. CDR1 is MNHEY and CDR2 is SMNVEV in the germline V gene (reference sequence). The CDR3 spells CASSRTVQREYGYTF. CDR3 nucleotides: TGTGCCAGCAGTAGGACAGTACAGCGGGAGTATGGCTACACCTTC.

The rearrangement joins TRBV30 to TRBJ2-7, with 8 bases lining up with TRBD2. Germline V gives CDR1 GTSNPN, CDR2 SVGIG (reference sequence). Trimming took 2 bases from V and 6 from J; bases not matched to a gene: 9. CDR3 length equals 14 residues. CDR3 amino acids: CAWSSSGGPSEQYF. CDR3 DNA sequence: TGTGCCTGGAGTTCGTCGGGAGGGCCCAGCGAGCAGTACTTC.

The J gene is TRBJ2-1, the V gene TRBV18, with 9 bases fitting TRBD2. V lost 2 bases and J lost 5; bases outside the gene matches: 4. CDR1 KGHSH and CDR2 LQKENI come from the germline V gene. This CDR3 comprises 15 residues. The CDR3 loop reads CASSPIAGADNEQFF. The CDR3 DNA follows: TGTGCCAGCTCACCAATAGCGGGAGCGGACAATGAGCAGTTCTTC.

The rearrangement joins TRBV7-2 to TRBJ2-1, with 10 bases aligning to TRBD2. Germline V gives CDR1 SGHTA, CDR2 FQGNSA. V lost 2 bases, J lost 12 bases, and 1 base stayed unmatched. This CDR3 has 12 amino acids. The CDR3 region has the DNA TGTGCCAGCAGCTTAATAGCGGGAGGGCAGTTCTTC. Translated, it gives CASSLIAGGQFF.